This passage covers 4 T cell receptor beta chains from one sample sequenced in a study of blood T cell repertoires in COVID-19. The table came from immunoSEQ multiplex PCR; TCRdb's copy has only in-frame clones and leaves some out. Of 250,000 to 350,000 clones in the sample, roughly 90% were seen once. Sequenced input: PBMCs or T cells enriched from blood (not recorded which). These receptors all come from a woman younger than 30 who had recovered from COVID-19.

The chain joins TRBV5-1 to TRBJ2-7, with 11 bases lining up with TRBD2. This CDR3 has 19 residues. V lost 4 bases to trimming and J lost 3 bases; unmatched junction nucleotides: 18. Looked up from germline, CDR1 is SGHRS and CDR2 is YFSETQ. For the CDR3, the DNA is TGCGCCAGCAGCCTAGGGGCGAACCTACCACTAGCGGGAGTCTACGAGCAGTACTTC. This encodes CASSLGANLPLAGVYEQYF.

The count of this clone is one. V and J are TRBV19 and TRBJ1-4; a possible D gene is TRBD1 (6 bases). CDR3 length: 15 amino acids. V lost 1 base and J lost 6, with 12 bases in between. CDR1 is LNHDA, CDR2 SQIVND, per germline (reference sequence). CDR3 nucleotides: TGTGCCAGTAGTATAGTCGGGGGGGCGGATGAAAAACTGTTTTTT. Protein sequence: CASSIVGGADEKLFF.

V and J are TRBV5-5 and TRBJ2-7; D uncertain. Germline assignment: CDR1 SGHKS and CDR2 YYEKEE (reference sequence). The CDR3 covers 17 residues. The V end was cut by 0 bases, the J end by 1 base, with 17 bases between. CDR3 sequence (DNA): TGTGCCAGCAGCTTGGCCCCGACTGTGCGTTGGTCCTACGAGCAGTACTTC. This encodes CASSLAPTVRWSYEQYF.

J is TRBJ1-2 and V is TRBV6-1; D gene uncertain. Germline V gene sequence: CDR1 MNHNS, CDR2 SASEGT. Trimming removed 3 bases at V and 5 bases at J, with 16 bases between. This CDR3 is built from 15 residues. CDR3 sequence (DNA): TGTGCCAGCAGTGATTCTGGGTCGACATTGTATGGCTACACCTTC. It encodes CASSDSGSTLYGYTF.